This entry features one TCR beta chain sequence. This clonotype was detected many times. Its antigen remains undetermined. Base quality data are lacking; no much larger clone is found one base away. The TCR beta CDR3 regions were amplified from RNA transcripts. For the first round of RT-PCR on the TCR CDR3, the HTBI primer set was used together with the Qiagen OneStep RT-PCR kit. A second multiplex PCR round built the libraries, followed by size selection and purification. Sequencing of the libraries was done on an Illumina HiSeq2000 using paired-end 100 bp reads. On the authors' methods: Raw data were processed with SOAPnuke, discarding reads with adapters, uncalled bases, mean Phred below 15, or no exact constant-primer or identifier match. High-quality paired reads were merged using COPE v1.2.5, and each unique nucleotide sequence was defined as a clonotype. MiTCR v1.1 was used to align clonotypes to the IMGT TRBV, TRBD and TRBJ reference segments. The analysis was restricted to V-J combinations with a frequency above 0.0001, which together covered roughly 99% of the repertoires. The TCS score was defined as F50 (clonal expansion) divided by E x V (chaos), with BLOSUM62-based TCRdist calculated between CDR3 peptides within each V-J. Welch's t-statistics and random forest reduced around 510 V-J features to some 14, which were used in a naive Bayes classifier (R e1071). Thyroid-blood repertoire similarity was quantified with the Morisita-Horn index. TCRdb itself trimmed the public reads at Q25 with fastp, ran MiXCR and retained productive beta chains. Each CDR3 protein gets just one entry, which takes the most common genes and DNA from the rows behind it. The V and J calls were determined by TCRdb, not by the authors. The sample table records roughly 570,000 distinct CDR3 sequences; roughly 50% of these occur just once. The top ten clones comprise around a fifth of the sample.

Patients with uncontrolled infections, other autoimmune diseases, pregnancy or lactation were excluded. Diagnoses were based on clinical symptoms, serum thyroxine and TRAb, thyroid ultrasound and orbital computed tomography. Trizol reagent was used to extract total RNA, and RNA quality was then checked on an Agilent 2100 Bioanalyzer. The sample belongs to a study of T cells in Graves' hyperthyroidism and ophthalmopathy (dated by TCRdb to the late 2010s). The study in broad terms: A discovery cohort of 95 to 100 patients, roughly 40 with Graves' ophthalmopathy and roughly 59 with stable Graves' hyperthyroidism, was used to find distinguishing TCR V-J signatures. Whether ophthalmopathy could be predicted prospectively was tested in an independent validation cohort made up of 18 to 20 hyperthyroidism patients plus 17 patients who later progressed to ophthalmopathy. The approximately 100 discovery patients were divided at random into training and test sets in a 7:3 ratio. Following sampling, methimazole starting at 30 mg daily was given to hyperthyroidism patients, and high-dose intravenous methylprednisolone was given to ophthalmopathy patients. Thyroid tissue and blood T-cell repertoires from more than five Graves' hyperthyroidism patients were also compared in the study. TCR Vbeta CDR3 sequencing of 140 or so peripheral blood samples (under 45 ophthalmopathy, roughly 72 hyperthyroidism and roughly 17 progressor patients) is reported in the paper. What the authors observed across the whole study: No statistical method was used to fix the sample size in advance, and group allocation was not hidden from the investigators. Most expanded thyroid clonotypes (frequency above 0.001) were also found in blood, which suggests that blood repertoires may mirror thyroid immune responses. Ophthalmopathy was separated from stable hyperthyroidism by a 13 V-J signature model, with around 90% sensitivity and 81% to 82% specificity obtained in cross-validation and 80%/75% obtained in testing. During validation, the model predicted progression to ophthalmopathy a median of about 6.3 months ahead of onset, with 70.59% sensitivity and 72.22% specificity.

The CDR3 contains 13 residues, cysteine and phenylalanine counted. The CDR3 DNA has 39 bases and is translated from base 1. CDR1 and CDR2 are drawn from the germline V gene: SGHVS, FQNEAQ. V and J lose 0 bases and 3 bases, and a span of 5 bases separates them. The chain joins TRBV7-8 to TRBJ1-2; no D segment can be confidently identified. This receptor was obtained from an adult woman with Graves' disease, either hyperthyroidism or ophthalmopathy (not recorded which). Source material: peripheral blood or thyroid tissue (not recorded which). The CDR3 in this case is CASSLAHHYGYTF. The bases are TGTGCCAGCAGCTTAGCGCACCACTATGGCTACACCTTC.